These 27 T cell receptor beta chains were sequenced from one sample in a study of beta chain features in type 1 diabetes. The antigens for these receptors are not known. Study-wide results and caveats: Type 1 diabetes patients had TCRB CDR3s that were shorter (moderately but significantly so) in all four CD4+ subsets.

Expressed TCRB transcripts got sequenced, as all isolated RNA was reverse transcribed. Measured with immunoSEQ multiplex PCR; TCRdb has only the in-frame clones, and not every one. The sample has 300,000 or so clones; 13% are singletons. Specimen: naive CD4+ T cells from blood. These receptors were obtained from a woman in her late teens or twenties with type 1 diabetes.

The chain uses TRBV7-9 and TRBJ2-4; 10 bases match TRBD1. Germline CDR1 reads SEHNR; CDR2 reads FQNEAQ (reference sequence). V lost 1 base and J lost 0; bases outside the gene matches: 3. CDR3 size: 17 residues. The CDR3 DNA follows: TGTGCCAGCAGCTTAGTGGGACAGGGGATAGCCAAAAACATTCAGTACTTC. It codes for CASSLVGQGIAKNIQYF.

This clone was seen only a few times. This rearrangement joins TRBV29-1 to TRBJ2-1, with 11 bases that match TRBD2. V lost 4 bases to trimming and J lost 0 bases; unmatched junction nucleotides: 11. The CDR3 has 18 residues. Looked up from germline, CDR1 is SQVTM and CDR2 is ANQGSEA. CDR3 loop: CSVALSSGRPRSYNEQFF. DNA for the CDR3: TGCAGCGTTGCCTTGTCTAGCGGGAGGCCCCGCTCCTACAATGAGCAGTTCTTC.

The DNA of the CDR3 is TGCGCCAGCGGATTAGCGGGAGGGCTCACAGATACGCAGTATTTT. As protein: CASGLAGGLTDTQYF. This chain joins TRBV4-3 and TRBJ2-3; TRBD2 matches at 11 bases. The germline V gene encodes CDR1 LGHNA and CDR2 YSLEER. The CDR3 is made up of 15 amino acids. V lost 8 bases and J lost 2; bases outside the gene matches: 6.

This clone was seen more than once but under ten times. A junction end diverges from the germline sequence, so it may reflect a read error. The CDR3 nucleotides read TGTGCCACCAGCAGAGAAGGGACTAGCCGGATCTTC. Its protein product is CATSREGTSRIF. The chain recombines TRBV15 with TRBJ2-1; TRBD2 matches 9 bases. Germline-derived CDR1 and CDR2 are LNHNV and YYDKDF (reference sequence). This CDR3 has 12 amino acids. The full variable domain, completed using reference TRBV15 and TRBJ2-1, is DAMVIQNPRYQVTQFGKPVTLSCSQTLNHNVMYWYQQKSSQAPKLLFHYYDKDFNNEADTPDNFQSRRPNTSFCFLDIRSPGLGDTAMYLCATSREGTSRIFGPGTRLTVL.

This clone has only a few counts. J is TRBJ2-1 and V is TRBV27, with 7 bases lining up with TRBD1. CDR3 size: 14 residues. Germline V gene data show CDR1 as MNHEY and CDR2 as SMNVEV (reference sequence). V trimming: 2 bases; J trimming: 4 bases; junction bases outside the gene matches: 2. The CDR3 spells CASSLKGAYNEQFF. The CDR3 DNA is TGTGCCAGCAGTTTAAAGGGGGCTTACAATGAGCAGTTCTTC.

There are a few counts of this clone. The V and J genes are TRBV18 and TRBJ1-1; D remains unclear. Trimming took off 4 bases at V and 1 base at J, with 10 bases between the two ends. The germline CDR1 and CDR2 sequences are KGHSH and LQKENI. The CDR3 consists of 14 residues. CDR3 coding DNA: TGTGCCAGCTCACTCGCGGTCCGGAACACTGAAGCTTTCTTT. Translated: CASSLAVRNTEAFF.

This clone occurred a few times. The genes are TRBV29-1 and TRBJ2-1, with TRBD2 identical over 7 bases. Germline trimming cut 4 bases from V and 9 bases from J; bases unmatched to any gene: 12. This CDR3 spans 14 amino acids. Germline-derived CDR1 and CDR2 are SQVTM and ANQGSEA. The CDR3 loop reads CSVVSQTAGAEQFF. CDR3 nucleotides: TGCAGCGTTGTGAGCCAAACGGCGGGAGCTGAGCAGTTCTTC.

The chain employs TRBV7-2 and TRBJ2-7; 11 bases line up with TRBD2. The CDR3 extends over 16 amino acids. The J segment lost 5 bases and the V segment lost 2 bases, leaving 8 bases of the junction unmatched. Per the germline V gene, CDR1 is SGHTA and CDR2 is FQGNSA. CDR3 nucleotide sequence: TGTGCCAGCAGCTTACTAGCGGGAGGTTCTTTTCACGAGCAGTACTTC. Its translation is CASSLLAGGSFHEQYF.

This clone was recorded a few times. This sequence joins TRBV11-3 and TRBJ2-5; D call uncertain. Trimming removed 4 bases from V and 3 bases from J, with 9 bases in between. Germline V gene sequence: CDR1 SGHNT, CDR2 YENEEA. This CDR3 has 13 amino acids. CDR3 region: CASSSRVEETQYF. CDR3 DNA sequence: TGTGCCAGCAGCTCCCGAGTTGAAGAGACCCAGTACTTC.

The chain uses TRBV5-1 and TRBJ2-7; TRBD2 matches 11 bases. The CDR3 spans 16 residues. The germline V gene encodes CDR1 SGHRS and CDR2 YFSETQ. V lost 0 bases to trimming and J lost 0 bases; unmatched junction nucleotides: 2. The CDR3: CASSLATSGDSYEQYF. The CDR3 bases are TGCGCCAGCAGCTTGGCGACTAGCGGGGACTCCTACGAGCAGTACTTC.

V is TRBV5-1 and J is TRBJ2-2, with 11 bases aligning to TRBD2. This CDR3 is built from 17 residues. J lost 1 base, V lost 0 bases, and 2 bases had no gene match. CDR1 SGHRS and CDR2 YFSETQ come from the germline V gene. CDR3 protein: CASSLAGTSGNTGELFF. In DNA form, the CDR3 reads TGCGCCAGCAGCTTGGCCGGGACTAGCGGGAACACCGGGGAGCTGTTTTTT. The full variable domain, its missing parts supplied by reference TRBV5-1 and TRBJ2-2, is KAGVTQTPRYLIKTRGQQVTLSCSPISGHRSVSWYQQTPGQGLQFLFEYFSETQRNKGNFPGRFSGRQFSNSRSEMNVSTLELGDSALYLCASSLAGTSGNTGELFFGEGSRLTVL.

This clone was seen more than once but under ten times. This chain connects TRBV6-5 to TRBJ1-5, with D uncertain. Germline V gene data show CDR1 as MNHEY and CDR2 as SVGAGI. This CDR3 has 12 residues. The V and J ends lost 4 bases and 9 bases respectively, with 10 bases between them. CDR3 in amino acids: CASSSGVGPQHF. The CDR3 DNA reads TGTGCCAGCAGTTCCGGTGTTGGGCCCCAGCATTTT.

The chain employs TRBV4-1 and TRBJ2-3, with 7 bases lining up with TRBD2. Germline trimming cut 1 base from V and 4 bases from J; bases unmatched to any gene: 5. The CDR3 is 15 residues long. Germline CDR1 MGHRA, CDR2 YSYEKL. The CDR3 nucleotides read TGCGCCAGCAGCCAAGTCGGCGGGAGCGCAGATACGCAGTATTTT. Translating gives CASSQVGGSADTQYF.

This clone has only a few counts. J is TRBJ2-7 and V is TRBV2; D possibly corresponds to TRBD2 (6 bases). Germline CDR1 is SNHLY and CDR2 is FYNNEI. Trimming stripped 6 bases from V and 7 bases from J, with 13 bases between. The CDR3 runs to 12 residues. The CDR3 is CASRMDYREQYF. The DNA of the CDR3 is TGTGCCAGCAGGATGGACTATCGTGAGCAGTACTTC.

The chain uses TRBV11-3 and TRBJ1-2; 9 bases match TRBD1. The CDR3 loop spans 14 amino acids. Trimming at V came to 5 bases and at J to 7 bases, leaving 8 bases not matched to a gene. CDR1 and CDR2 from the germline V gene are SGHNT and YENEEA. The CDR3 DNA reads TGTGCCAGCAGCCAGGGACAGGGTTTAGGTGGCTACACCTTC. It is translated as CASSQGQGLGGYTF.

CDR3 sequence reads: CASSSRGTPNQPQHF. Written as DNA, the CDR3 is TGTGCCAGCAGCTCTAGGGGAACCCCCAATCAGCCCCAGCATTTT. The chain is built from TRBV7-9 and TRBJ1-5, with D possibly TRBD1 on 5 matching bases. Deletions cut 4 bases from V and 3 bases from J, with 13 bases between. The CDR3 is 15 residues long. In germline, CDR1 is SEHNR, CDR2 FQNEAQ (reference sequence).

V and J are TRBV11-2 and TRBJ1-2; possibly TRBD1 for D (6 bases). Deletions cut 3 bases from V and 4 bases from J, with 15 bases between. The CDR3 is 15 amino acids. The germline V gene encodes CDR1 SGHAT and CDR2 FQNNGV. The CDR3 here is CASSFGQPGGYGYTF. As DNA, the CDR3 is TGTGCCAGCAGCTTCGGACAGCCGGGGGGCTATGGCTACACCTTC.

V gene TRBV18 combines with J gene TRBJ1-1, with no clear D. V was cut by 3 bases and J by 1 base, with 12 bases left in between. Germline V gene data show CDR1 as KGHSH and CDR2 as LQKENI. This CDR3 has 15 residues. The CDR3 bases are TGTGCCAGCTCACCGACTATACAGCGGAACACTGAAGCTTTCTTT. Translation gives CASSPTIQRNTEAFF. Full variable domain (remainder filled in from reference TRBV18 and TRBJ1-1): NAGVMQNPRHLVRRRGQEARLRCSPMKGHSHVYWYRQLPEEGLKFMVYLQKENIIDESGMPKERFSAEFPKEGPSILRIQQVVRGDSAAYFCASSPTIQRNTEAFFGQGTRLTVV.

V and J are TRBV6-6 and TRBJ2-1, with TRBD2 matching over 8 bases. The CDR3 length is 15 residues. Trimming cost V 7 bases and J 8 bases; bases outside gene matches: 13. The germline V gene encodes CDR1 MNHNY and CDR2 SVGAGI (reference sequence). The CDR3 protein is CASTGRAVPGDEQFF. CDR3 coding DNA: TGTGCCAGCACCGGGAGGGCAGTCCCTGGGGATGAGCAGTTCTTC.

This chain joins TRBV9 and TRBJ2-3, with a possible D match to TRBD1 (6 bases). The CDR3 is 16 residues long. Germline CDR1 is SGDLS and CDR2 is YYNGEE. Between the trimmed V and J ends, which lost 3 bases and 1 base, there was a span of 15 bases. CDR3 in amino acids: CASSALDSRRTDTQYF. The CDR3 DNA is TGTGCCAGCAGCGCTTTGGACAGTCGCCGCACAGATACGCAGTATTTT.

The V and J genes are TRBV18 and TRBJ1-5, with D possibly being TRBD1 (6 bases). Germline V gives CDR1 KGHSH, CDR2 LQKENI. Trimming took 6 bases from V and 2 from J, leaving 11 bases between them. CDR3 length: 14 amino acids. CDR3: CASSRTDRNQPQHF. The DNA of the CDR3 is TGTGCCAGCTCGAGGACAGACCGCAATCAGCCCCAGCATTTT.

The table lists this clone with a few counts. V usage is TRBV7-8 and J usage is TRBJ2-7; 10 bases map to TRBD2. CDR1 is SGHVS, CDR2 FQNEAQ, per germline. After removal of 3 bases from V and 5 bases from J, the junction contained 16 bases not matched to a gene. The CDR3 consists of 18 residues. CDR3: CASSLRGLAGVQGHEQYF. As DNA, the CDR3 is TGTGCCAGCAGCTTGAGAGGTCTAGCGGGAGTACAGGGCCACGAGCAGTACTTC.

The chain employs TRBV28 and TRBJ1-4; D gene unclear. Looked up from germline, CDR1 is MDHEN and CDR2 is SYDVKM. The V and J ends lost 6 bases and 1 base respectively, with 9 bases between them. This CDR3 comprises 14 residues. The CDR3 protein is CASRNRRTNEKLFF. DNA for the CDR3: TGTGCCAGCAGGAACAGAAGAACTAATGAAAAACTGTTTTTT.

This rearrangement joins TRBV29-1 to TRBJ1-1, with D unresolved. V lost 2 bases to trimming and J lost 0 bases, with 7 bases between them. The CDR3 has 13 residues. Germline V CDR1 and CDR2: SQVTM, ANQGSEA. CDR3 sequence (DNA): TGCAGCGTTGAACCCAGGTTGAACACTGAAGCTTTCTTT. This gives the protein CSVEPRLNTEAFF.

This clone was picked up a small number of times. The chain has TRBV30 and TRBJ1-3; no firm D call. The V gene lost 3 bases and the J gene lost 6 bases, with 12 bases spanning the gap. The germline gives CDR1 GTSNPN, CDR2 SVGIG (reference sequence). The CDR3 length is 13 residues. The CDR3 nucleotides read TGTGCCTGGAGGAGAACCCGAGAAAACACCATATATTTT. Encoded protein: CAWRRTRENTIYF. The full variable domain, completed using reference TRBV30 and TRBJ1-3, is SQTIHQWPATLVQPVGSPLSLECTVEGTSNPNLYWYRQAAGRGLQLLFYSVGIGQISSEVPQNLSASRPQDRQFILSSKKLLLSDSGFYLCAWRRTRENTIYFGEGSWLTVV.

This chain connects TRBV2 to TRBJ2-5, with TRBD2 matching 13 bases. Germline CDR1 reads SNHLY; CDR2 reads FYNNEI. The CDR3 length is 14 residues. V lost 5 bases and J lost 4; bases outside the gene matches: 1. CDR3 in amino acids: CASSTSGRGETQYF. The CDR3 coding sequence is TGTGCCAGCAGTACTAGCGGGAGGGGAGAGACCCAGTACTTC.

The chain combines TRBV6-6 with TRBJ2-3; TRBD2 aligns across 7 bases. After removal of 6 bases from V and 1 base from J, the junction contained 4 bases not matched to a gene. Per the germline V gene, CDR1 is MNHNY and CDR2 is SVGAGI (reference sequence). The CDR3 length is 14 residues. The CDR3 region is CASRKTSGTDTQYF. The CDR3, as DNA: TGTGCCAGCAGGAAAACTAGCGGCACAGATACGCAGTATTTT.